Below, 24 T cell receptor beta chains from the same sample are listed, as sequenced in a study of type 1 regulatory T cells. Broader study findings: Compared with non-type 1 regulatory T cells, type 1 regulatory T cells showed a more restricted TCR repertoire.

Their target antigens are unknown. One entry per CDR3 protein, called by TCRdb with MiXCR from the reads. This sample carries tens of thousands of distinct CDR3 sequences, about a fifth of them seen once, and the ten largest clones take more than 7.5%. Sequencing input: cultured type 1 regulatory T (Tr1) cells, either the whole culture or a sorted fraction (not recorded which). These receptors all come from a human donor in good health.

V usage is TRBV12-3 or TRBV12-4 and J usage is TRBJ2-6; TRBD2 matches 8 bases. This CDR3 is built from 18 residues. The ends lost 6 bases at V and 0 bases at J; junction bases unmatched: 10. The CDR3 loop is CASSTGTRGLSGANVLTF. Here the CDR3 DNA reads TGTGCCAGCAGCACCGGGACTAGGGGCCTCTCTGGGGCCAACGTCCTGACTTTC.

This chain uses TRBV5-1 with TRBJ1-3; 8 bases are a match to TRBD1. The CDR3 has 15 residues. Unmatched junction bases numbered 6, after V lost 5 bases and J lost 2 bases. Germline CDR1 reads SGHRS; CDR2 reads YFSETQ. The CDR3 loop is CASRATGAAGNTIYF. CDR3 bases: TGCGCCAGCAGGGCGACAGGGGCAGCTGGAAACACCATATATTTT.

This clonotype was seen more than once but under ten times. The chain links TRBV9 to TRBJ2-3; the D is unclear. The V end was cut by 1 base, the J end by 2 bases, with 5 bases between. CDR1 and CDR2 (germline): SGDLS, YYNGEE. The CDR3 is made up of 13 amino acids. CDR3 sequence: CASSVTHTDTQYF. CDR3 bases: TGTGCCAGCAGCGTAACCCACACAGATACGCAGTATTTT.

The chain uses TRBV12-3 or TRBV12-4 and TRBJ1-2; D is unresolved. V was clipped by 3 bases and J by 8 bases, with 16 bases between them. This CDR3 spans 14 amino acids. CDR3 sequence: CASSFRVRGYGYTF. The DNA for the CDR3 is TGTGCCAGCAGTTTCCGGGTAAGAGGCTACGGCTACACCTTC.

This sequence joins TRBV27 and TRBJ2-7; tentatively, D is TRBD1 or TRBD2 (7 bases each). Germline loops: CDR1 MNHEY, CDR2 SMNVEV (reference sequence). V lost 6 bases to trimming and J lost 3 bases, with 15 bases between them. This CDR3 region has 14 residues. CDR3 loop: CASSRSGGVYEQYF. The CDR3 DNA reads as TGTGCCAGCAGCCGGTCAGGGGGGGTCTACGAGCAGTACTTC.

In this sample, this clonotype turned up a few times. V is TRBV27 and J is TRBJ1-6, with 10 positions matching TRBD1. V shed 5 bases and J 9 bases; nucleotides not matched to a gene: 4. The CDR3 is made up of 14 amino acids. Germline assignment: CDR1 MNHEY and CDR2 SMNVEV (reference sequence). The CDR3 sequence: CASSIRDRGSPLHF. Here the CDR3 DNA reads TGTGCCAGCAGTATCCGGGACAGGGGTTCACCCCTCCACTTT.

This clonotype is medium-sized in the sample. The rearrangement joins TRBV7-2 to TRBJ2-5; 7 bases align to TRBD2. CDR3 size: 16 residues. Trimming at V came to 1 base and at J to 5 bases, leaving 10 bases not matched to a gene. Germline CDR1 SGHTA, CDR2 FQGNSA. The DNA of the CDR3 is TGTGCCAGCAGCTTAGGGGACTACAATTATCGGGAGACCCAGTACTTC. Translated, it gives CASSLGDYNYRETQYF.

The sample holds a few counts of this clonotype. The chain uses TRBV6-6 and TRBJ1-1; possibly TRBD1 for D (5 bases). V lost 5 bases to trimming and J lost 5 bases, with 18 bases between them. Germline loops: CDR1 MNHNY, CDR2 SVGAGI (reference sequence). The CDR3 covers 15 residues. CDR3 coding DNA: TGTGCCAGCAGTCGCCCGGGACGTGGATGGACTGAAGCTTTCTTT. Its translation is CASSRPGRGWTEAFF.

Note on this clonotype: This may be a read error: a much more frequent sequence differs by one nucleotide. A read error is likely, as this CDR3 ends without the conserved phenylalanine or tryptophan. The chain couples TRBV20-1 to TRBJ2-1; 9 bases are a match to TRBD2. The CDR3 totals 14 residues. The ends lost 2 bases at V and 6 bases at J; junction bases unmatched: 5. CDR1 DFQATT and CDR2 SNEGSKA come from the germline V gene (reference sequence). CDR3 protein: CSARLAGALNEQFS. The CDR3 nucleotides are TGCAGTGCTAGATTAGCGGGAGCGCTCAATGAGCAGTTCTCC.

This clonotype was detected only once. The chain couples TRBV27 to TRBJ1-4; 8 nucleotides align to TRBD1. J was trimmed by 3 bases and V by 5 bases; bases with no gene match: 8. This CDR3 is built from 16 residues. Germline CDR1 MNHEY, CDR2 SMNVEV (reference sequence). This chain's CDR3 is CASSLGLTGANEKLFF. The CDR3 nucleotides read TGTGCCAGCAGTCTAGGGTTGACAGGGGCTAATGAAAAACTGTTTTTT.

This chain joins TRBV20-1 and TRBJ2-7; 12 bases are a match to TRBD2. The CDR3 is made up of 14 amino acids. The ends lost 3 bases at V and 3 bases at J; junction bases unmatched: 3. Germline-derived CDR1 and CDR2 are DFQATT and SNEGSKA (reference sequence). The CDR3 region has the DNA TGCAGTGCTAGGGAGACTAGCGGGAGCTACGAGCAGTACTTC. As protein: CSARETSGSYEQYF.

This clonotype was seen more than once but under ten times. The chain recombines TRBV5-6 with TRBJ2-1; D might be TRBD1 (6 bases). CDR1 and CDR2 (germline): SGHDT, YYEEEE. The V end was cut by 3 bases, the J end by 1 base, with 11 bases between. This CDR3 contains 15 residues. The CDR3 loop reads CASSSWGTSYNEQFF. The CDR3 bases are TGTGCCAGCAGCTCTTGGGGGACATCCTACAATGAGCAGTTCTTC.

This chain uses TRBV14 with TRBJ2-1; weak D call: TRBD2 (5 bases). Germline V gene sequence: CDR1 SGHDN, CDR2 FVKESK. This CDR3 has 16 amino acids. V was cut by 4 bases and J by 1 base, with 14 bases left in between. The CDR3 loop is CASSLLRGGSYNEQFF. DNA of the CDR3: TGTGCCAGCAGCCTACTCCGGGGTGGTTCCTACAATGAGCAGTTCTTC.

Concerning this clonotype itself: Relative to the germline gene, one junction end is altered; a read error may explain this. The rearrangement joins TRBV30 to TRBJ1-1; D not resolved. In germline, CDR1 is GTSNPN, CDR2 SVGIG (reference sequence). The CDR3 covers 13 residues. The CDR3 region has the DNA TGTGCCTGGAGTAAGAATAGGAACATTGAAGCTTTCTTT. It codes for CAWSKNRNIEAFF.

The V and J genes are TRBV6-1 and TRBJ2-1, with D perhaps matching TRBD2 (6 bases). The CDR3 runs 13 residues. CDR1 and CDR2 (germline): MNHNS, SASEGT. Trimming took off 3 bases at V and 8 bases at J, with 11 bases between the two ends. CDR3: CASSDQLADEQFF. The CDR3 DNA follows: TGTGCCAGCAGTGACCAACTAGCAGATGAGCAGTTCTTC.

This clonotype has just a few counts. The V call is TRBV12-3 or TRBV12-4, the J call TRBJ1-1; the D gene is possibly TRBD1 (5 bases). The germline V and J ends were trimmed by 4 bases and 0 bases, with 9 bases remaining between them. This CDR3 is built from 14 residues. In nucleotides, the CDR3 is TGTGCCAGCAGTTGGGGGACGTTGAACACTGAAGCTTTCTTT. It yields the protein CASSWGTLNTEAFF.

The chain couples TRBV20-1 to TRBJ2-5; D might be TRBD2 (5 bases). V lost 0 bases to trimming and J lost 5 bases, with 13 bases between them. CDR1 and CDR2 (germline): DFQATT, SNEGSKA (reference sequence). The CDR3 is 14 amino acids. The CDR3 coding sequence is TGCAGTGCTAGAGATAGGATTACGGGGGAGACCCAGTACTTC. Translated, it gives CSARDRITGETQYF.

This chain links TRBV11-2 with TRBJ2-2; D uncertain. V dropped 4 bases and J dropped 1 base, with 4 bases sitting between them. CDR3 length: 13 amino acids. CDR1 SGHAT and CDR2 FQNNGV come from the germline V gene. This chain's CDR3 is CASSSLNTGELFF. The CDR3 nucleotides read TGTGCCAGCAGCTCTCTGAACACCGGGGAGCTGTTTTTT. Full variable domain (rest looked up from reference TRBV11-2 and TRBJ2-2): EAGVAQSPRYKIIEKRQSVAFWCNPISGHATLYWYQQILGQGPKLLIQFQNNGVVDDSQLPKDRFSAERLKGVDSTLKIQPAKLEDSAVYLCASSSLNTGELFFGEGSRLTVL.

The chain links TRBV20-1 to TRBJ2-1; no clear D. Germline loops: CDR1 DFQATT, CDR2 SNEGSKA (reference sequence). This CDR3 spans 11 amino acids. Trimming pared 6 bases from V and 2 bases from J, leaving 5 bases between. CDR3 in amino acids: CSAVTYNEQFF. CDR3 bases: TGCAGTGCCGTAACCTACAATGAGCAGTTCTTC.

This clonotype was counted a few times. This chain connects TRBV6-1 to TRBJ2-5; D remains unclear. The V gene lost 4 bases and the J gene lost 7 bases, with 4 bases spanning the gap. CDR1 and CDR2 from the germline V gene are MNHNS and SASEGT. The length of the CDR3 is 10 residues. DNA for the CDR3: TGTGCCAGCAGTGCTTGGACCCAGTACTTC. Translated: CASSAWTQYF.

V gene TRBV29-1 combines with J gene TRBJ2-5, with 7 bases fitting TRBD2. The V segment lost 3 bases and the J segment 4 bases; nucleotides outside the gene matches: 5. The CDR3 totals 13 residues. The germline V gene encodes CDR1 SQVTM and CDR2 ANQGSEA. CDR3 bases: TGCAGCGTTGAGCCGGGGGGTGGAGAGACCCAGTACTTC. Translated, it gives CSVEPGGGETQYF.

The chain is built from TRBV7-3 and TRBJ1-6; D not certain. Germline V gene sequence: CDR1 SGHTA, CDR2 FQGTGA. The ends were cut back, 5 bases at V and 12 bases at J, with 14 bases in the middle. The CDR3 contains 13 residues. The CDR3, as DNA: TGTGCCAGCAGCCCCGACGGAACGGGACCCCTCCACTTT. Amino acids: CASSPDGTGPLHF. The variable domain in full, with the rest retrieved from reference TRBV7-3 and TRBJ1-6, is GAGVSQTPSNKVTEKGKYVELRCDPISGHTALYWYRQSLGQGPEFLIYFQGTGAADDSGLPNDRFFAVRPEGSVSTLKIQRTERGDSAVYLCASSPDGTGPLHFGNGTRLTVT.

A few counts support this clonotype. The chain has TRBV28 and TRBJ2-7, with 9 bases lining up with TRBD2. Trimming cost V 3 bases and J 1 base; bases outside gene matches: 4. CDR3 length equals 15 residues. The germline gives CDR1 MDHEN, CDR2 SYDVKM. Written as DNA, the CDR3 is TGTGCCAGCAGTTTGGTTAGCGGGAGATCCTACGAGCAGTACTTC. Its translation is CASSLVSGRSYEQYF.

The chain uses TRBV3-1 and TRBJ2-1, with TRBD1 as a possible D gene (6 bases). Trimming removed 4 bases from V and 8 bases from J, with 21 bases in between. The CDR3 covers 16 residues. The V gene's germline CDR1 is LGHDT and CDR2 YNNKEL (reference sequence). The chain's CDR3 is CASSPQGTDLYYEQFF. CDR3 nucleotide sequence: TGTGCCAGCAGCCCCCAGGGGACCGACTTATACTATGAGCAGTTCTTC.